Sequencing of this TCR beta chain was carried out in a study of T cell repertoires in cytomegalovirus infection. On the study more broadly: A matching HLA type, together with CMV infection, was signaled by public TCR beta signatures. Overall study findings and caveats: The study found HLA-C-restricted CMV-specific TCR beta clonotypes dominating the ex vivo response. Cumulative frequency (of public TCR beta family members) identified carriers of CMV plus the relevant HLA.

Germline-derived CDR1 and CDR2 are SGHTA and FQGNSA. The CDR3 runs to 13 residues. TCRdb processed the reads anew with MiXCR; each CDR3 protein has one entry. This sample has 740,000 or so distinct CDR3 sequences, with less than 40% found just once. As for this clonotype: Its antigen is still unknown. At one end, the junction sequence differs from germline, possibly due to a read error.

Material: PBMCs. The receptor was derived from a human donor in good health (CMV status not recorded). Some clones in this sample may be carry-over from other donors' samples. This chain uses TRBV7-2 with TRBJ2-7; a weak D match, TRBD2 (7 bases). The CDR3 nucleotides are TGTGCCAGAAGCTTAGGGGGGGTTTACGAGCAGTACTTC. Translating it yields CARSLGGVYEQYF.